Listed below are T cell receptor beta chains from one sample, sequenced in a study of response to subunit inactivated influenza vaccine. A single record per CDR3 protein comes from TCRdb applying MiXCR to the RT-PCR reads. Of 150,000 to 200,000 distinct CDR3 sequences listed, 11% are singletons. The material was non-naive T cells sorted from PBMCs, obtained more than 35 days after vaccination. The receptor set was obtained from a man between 45 and 60 years old who received an inactivated influenza vaccine. CDR3s leave out the opening cysteine and the closing phenylalanine or tryptophan. Some rows have no size entry. The others give once, few or many, or a class for an expanded clone.

TRBV7-6	few	TRBJ2-3	ASSIDTGSDTQY
TRBV12-3/TRBV12-4	-	TRBJ1-4	ASSPSTGSNEKLF
TRBV27	few	TRBJ1-4	ASSLLGQGEKLF
TRBV10-3	many	TRBJ2-7	AISKRTLEGVNEQY
TRBV6-1	-	TRBJ2-3	ASSALQGWTDTQY
TRBV4-3	many	TRBJ1-2	ASSPGTGVFYGYT
TRBV20-1	few	TRBJ2-1	SASWKVGGEQF
TRBV4-3	many	TRBJ2-3	ASSQDRGGSLNTQY
TRBV20-1	few	TRBJ1-5	SARDTARGNQPQH
TRBV13	-	TRBJ2-7	ASSMDQYEQY
TRBV4-3	many	TRBJ2-7	ASSQDRPSGGGEQY
TRBV7-6	-	TRBJ2-1	ASSTPLAGMYNEQF
TRBV5-1	-	TRBJ2-5	ASGWTGEGETQY
TRBV10-3	many	TRBJ2-1	AISESVDTYNEQF
TRBV11-2	few	TRBJ2-1	ASTWEGAATLQGDEQF
TRBV20-1	-	TRBJ2-5	SARERAKYQETQY
TRBV24-1	many	TRBJ2-3	ATSGPGPNPSTDTQY
TRBV5-5	-	TRBJ1-2	ASSLDRDIGYGYT
TRBV20-1	few	TRBJ2-1	SAGVSSGSSYNEQF
TRBV20-1	few	TRBJ2-7	SAREGSRVDEQY
TRBV6-6	-	TRBJ2-7	ASSYSHEQY
TRBV7-2	few	TRBJ2-5	ASSPLGTETQY
TRBV6-1	many	TRBJ1-6	ASSEMGLTPLH
TRBV3-1	-	TRBJ2-3	ASSGGLGNTQY
TRBV10-3	many	TRBJ2-3	AIRERDHPWQY
TRBV10-3	-	TRBJ1-2	AISPGTDYGYT
TRBV12-3/TRBV12-4	many	TRBJ1-6	ASSFEIFGGNSPLH
TRBV5-1	-	TRBJ1-1	ASRSAVVNTEAF
TRBV6-1	-	TRBJ2-7	ASSDIRNRPYEQY
TRBV28	-	TRBJ2-3	GAQGRVSDTQY
TRBV7-2	once	TRBJ2-7	ASSLSSGRVPYEQY
TRBV29-1	many	TRBJ2-7	SVLGQGYEQY
TRBV20-1	-	TRBJ2-3	SARVPRGREGTDTQY